Shown below are 10 T cell receptor beta chains from a single sample sequenced in a study of molecular identifiers for immune sequencing clone quantification. TCRdb re-called the PCR reads with MiXCR, one entry per CDR3 protein. The sample lists more than 450,000 distinct CDR3 sequences; about 25% were seen once. Material for sequencing was naive CD8+ T cells from blood, with Jurkat cell RNA spiked in. Subset here: FACS-sorted CD8+CD4-CCR7+CD45RA+ naive T cells. The receptor set was obtained from a human donor in good health. Some libraries in this study had Jurkat cell RNA spiked in.

The chain carries TRBV5-5 and TRBJ2-7; the match to TRBD2 covers 14 bases. The length of the CDR3 is 17 residues. The germline gives CDR1 SGHKS, CDR2 YYEKEE (reference sequence). V gave up 0 bases and J gave up 0 bases; unmatched junction bases: 2. The CDR3 nucleotides are TGTGCCAGCAGCTTGGCGGGACTAGCGGGAGACTCCTACGAGCAGTACTTC. Encoded protein: CASSLAGLAGDSYEQYF.

The chain links TRBV19 to TRBJ2-1; D uncertain. The germline V gene encodes CDR1 LNHDA and CDR2 SQIVND (reference sequence). V shed 3 bases and J shed 0 bases, with 9 bases lying between them. This CDR3 comprises 15 residues. CDR3 region: CASSIPMSSYNEQFF. The CDR3 DNA reads TGTGCCAGTAGTATCCCAATGAGCTCCTACAATGAGCAGTTCTTC.

This clonotype was seen a handful of times. The V gene is TRBV5-3, the J gene TRBJ2-3, with 12 bases identical to TRBD2. TRBV5-3 is annotated as an ORF whose role is uncertain. This CDR3 is built from 16 residues. After removal of 9 bases from V and 0 bases from J, the junction contained 8 bases not matched to a gene. CDR3 DNA: TGTGCCACCACGACTAGCGGGAGCGCTAGCACAGATACGCAGTATTTT. This translates into CATTTSGSASTDTQYF.

A few counts support this clonotype. The chain joins TRBV19 to TRBJ1-5; D is possibly TRBD1 (5 bases). Germline V gene data show CDR1 as LNHDA and CDR2 as SQIVND (reference sequence). The CDR3 extends over 15 amino acids. V was shortened by 6 bases and J by 0 bases, with 12 bases between the two germline ends. The CDR3 DNA follows: TGTGCCAGTAGGATCGGACATCTTAGCAATCAGCCCCAGCATTTT. Translated: CASRIGHLSNQPQHF. The variable domain in full, with the rest retrieved from reference TRBV19 and TRBJ1-5, is DGGITQSPKYLFRKEGQNVTLSCEQNLNHDAMYWYRQDPGQGLRLIYYSQIVNDFQKGDIAEGYSVSREKKESFPLTVTSAQKNPTAFYLCASRIGHLSNQPQHFGDGTRLSIL.

This clonotype showed up just a few times. The gene calls are TRBV20-1 and TRBJ2-3, with no clear D. This CDR3 spans 14 amino acids. From germline, CDR1 is DFQATT and CDR2 SNEGSKA (reference sequence). Trimming removed 0 bases from V and 12 bases from J, with 19 bases in between. The CDR3 reads CSARDQAQLDPQYF. Written as DNA, the CDR3 is TGCAGTGCTAGAGATCAGGCCCAGTTAGATCCCCAGTATTTT.

This clonotype turned up a few times. Germline is not matched at one junction end, which may reflect a read error. The chain employs TRBV5-1 and TRBJ2-7; tentative D call: TRBD2 (5 bases). The CDR3 spans 13 residues. Germline CDR1 and CDR2: SGHRS and YFSETQ. This CDR3 is CASRNERSYEQHF. Here the CDR3 DNA reads TGCGCCAGCAGAAACGAGCGGTCCTACGAGCAGCACTTC.

Note on this clonotype: A much more abundant neighbour one base away suggests this may be a read error. The genes are TRBV12-3 or TRBV12-4 and TRBJ2-3; TRBD1 might be the D (6 bases). V lost 6 bases to trimming and J lost 2 bases, with 18 bases between them. The CDR3 totals 16 residues. The CDR3 nucleotides read TGTGCCAGCAGCCCGATGCTGACAGGTTACACAGATACGCAGTATTTT. Encoded protein: CASSPMLTGYTDTQYF.

V usage is TRBV13 and J usage is TRBJ1-1; TRBD1 matches at 7 bases. The germline gives CDR1 PRHDT, CDR2 FYEKMQ (reference sequence). This CDR3 contains 16 residues. V lost 4 bases and J lost 3; bases outside the gene matches: 11. The CDR3 region is CASSYRDRSEDTEAFF. CDR3 DNA: TGTGCCAGCAGCTACAGGGACAGATCTGAGGACACTGAAGCTTTCTTT.

This clonotype was counted a few times. The chain has TRBV30 and TRBJ2-6; D is unresolved. Looked up from germline, CDR1 is GTSNPN and CDR2 is SVGIG (reference sequence). This CDR3 has 18 residues. The V and J ends lost 2 bases and 5 bases respectively, with 22 bases between them. CDR3 region: CAWSSTKTHGPWANVLTF. The CDR3 DNA is TGTGCCTGGAGTAGCACTAAGACCCACGGACCCTGGGCCAACGTCCTGACTTTC.

The chain combines TRBV4-3 with TRBJ2-7; tentatively, D is TRBD1 (6 bases). Looked up from germline, CDR1 is LGHNA and CDR2 is YSLEER. Trimming took 1 base from V and 5 from J, leaving 15 bases between them. The CDR3 has 15 residues. Here the CDR3 reads CASSQVPDSADEQYF. CDR3 in DNA: TGCGCCAGCAGCCAAGTCCCGGACAGCGCCGACGAGCAGTACTTC.